This T cell receptor beta chain was sequenced in a study of blood T cell repertoires in COVID-19. Study summary: The United States, Italy and Spain supplied acute and convalescent COVID-19 samples. Sample material is recorded as cDNA or gDNA derived from T cells, B-cell-depleted T cells, or PBMCs.

Authors' data handling: The authors estimated nucleated cell counts from reference gene primer amplification. Data came from immunoSEQ multiplex PCR; TCRdb stores just in-frame clones and leaves some out. V, J and clone size derive from that table, while D and trimming were established from the DNA sequence. The repertoire holds some 200,000 clones, with approximately 91% as singletons. The germline V and J ends were trimmed by 8 bases and 4 bases, with 23 bases remaining between them. This CDR3 is built from 16 residues. Germline V lookup: CDR1 MNHNY, CDR2 SVGAGI (reference sequence). The TCR sequence derives from a woman between 35 and 50 years old with acute or convalescent COVID-19. The sample taken for sequencing was peripheral blood. The rearrangement links TRBV6-6 to TRBJ1-2; D is unresolved. CDR3 sequence (DNA): TGTGCCAGCTCTTTACACCAAGAGGGCCACAGCTATGGCTACACCTTC. Encoded protein: CASSLHQEGHSYGYTF.